Sequencing of this T cell receptor (beta chain) was carried out in a study of T cells in Graves' hyperthyroidism and ophthalmopathy. Study at large: Peripheral blood was collected at initial diagnosis, before any treatment.

Template material for amplifying TCR beta CDR3 regions consisted of RNA transcripts. HTBI primers were the set used in a first-round RT-PCR of the TCR CDR3. TCRdb analysed the multiplex PCR reads with MiXCR anew, one entry per CDR3 protein. The table records a few hundred thousand distinct CDR3 sequences, 17% of them present only once. The germline V gene encodes CDR1 SGHTA and CDR2 FQGTGA. The CDR3 has 15 amino acids. Trimming removed 6 bases from V and 5 bases from J, with 17 bases in between. Study findings and constraints: Blood also carried most thyroid clonotypes expanded above 0.001.

This clonotype was counted between two and nine times. The antigen remains undetermined. The receptor's source is a woman aged 60-70 years with Graves' ophthalmopathy. The chain combines TRBV7-3 with TRBJ2-1; either TRBD1 or TRBD2 may supply D (5 bases each). Sequences were obtained from blood. CDR3 bases: TGTGCCAGCAGTGAAGGGACCACACGGCACAATGAGCAGTTCTTC. Protein: CASSEGTTRHNEQFF. The variable domain in full, completed from reference TRBV7-3 and TRBJ2-1, reads GAGVSQTPSNKVTEKGKYVELRCDPISGHTALYWYRQSLGQGPEFLIYFQGTGAADDSGLPNDRFFAVRPEGSVSTLKIQRTERGDSAVYLCASSEGTTRHNEQFFGPGTRLTVL.